There are a few counts of the clone carrying this T cell receptor (beta chain). No antigen is known for it. One heparinised draw of blood, averaging approximately 110 mL, came from each donor. Sorting with CD45RO/CCR7/CD25/CD127/CD95/CD27 yielded naive, central memory, regulatory and stem-like memory CD4+ cells. All of the sorted populations showed purity greater than 95%. The sample comes from a study of beta chain features in type 1 diabetes. The study reverse transcribed the entire isolated RNA, so it sequenced expressed TCRB transcripts. Data came from immunoSEQ multiplex PCR; TCRdb stores just in-frame clones and leaves some out. The data hold about 410,000 clones, with approximately 13% observed a single time. CDR1 and CDR2 from the germline V gene are SGHVS and FNYEAQ. Trimming stripped 1 base from V and 7 bases from J, with 13 bases between. The CDR3 runs 14 residues. Study results and limitations: In comparison with healthy donors, patients had naive, central memory and Treg TCRB repertoires that appeared more similar.

The sequenced sample was naive CD4+ T cells from blood. The TCR was taken from a man aged 25 to 40 in good health. J is TRBJ2-5 and V is TRBV7-6, with D maybe TRBD2 (5 bases). CDR3 in DNA: TGTGCCAGCAGCTTAGTCCGGGAAGATAGGACCCAGTACTTC. Its protein product is CASSLVREDRTQYF.